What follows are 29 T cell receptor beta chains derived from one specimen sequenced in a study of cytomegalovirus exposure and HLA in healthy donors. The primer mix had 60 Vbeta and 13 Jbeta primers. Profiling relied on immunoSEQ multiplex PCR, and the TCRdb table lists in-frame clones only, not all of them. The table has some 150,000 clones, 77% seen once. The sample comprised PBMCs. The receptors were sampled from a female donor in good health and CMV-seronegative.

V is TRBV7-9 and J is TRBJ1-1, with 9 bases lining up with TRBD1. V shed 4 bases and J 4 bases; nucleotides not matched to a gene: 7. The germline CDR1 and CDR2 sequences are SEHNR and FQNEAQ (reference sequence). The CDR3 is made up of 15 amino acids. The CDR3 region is CASSYTGGGGTEAFF. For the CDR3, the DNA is TGTGCCAGCAGCTATACAGGGGGCGGTGGCACTGAAGCTTTCTTT.

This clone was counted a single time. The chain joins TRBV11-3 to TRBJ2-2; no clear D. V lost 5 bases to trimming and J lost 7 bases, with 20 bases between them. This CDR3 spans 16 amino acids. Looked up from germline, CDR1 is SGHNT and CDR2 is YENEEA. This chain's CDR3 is CASSRPTATGGGELFF. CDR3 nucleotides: TGTGCCAGCAGCCGACCGACCGCGACGGGTGGCGGGGAGCTGTTTTTT.

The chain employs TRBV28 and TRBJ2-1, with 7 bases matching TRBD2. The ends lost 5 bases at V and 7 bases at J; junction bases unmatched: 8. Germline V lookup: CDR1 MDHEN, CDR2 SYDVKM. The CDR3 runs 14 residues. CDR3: CASSPRLARNEQFF. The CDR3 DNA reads TGTGCCAGCAGTCCCCGACTAGCTCGGAATGAGCAGTTCTTC.

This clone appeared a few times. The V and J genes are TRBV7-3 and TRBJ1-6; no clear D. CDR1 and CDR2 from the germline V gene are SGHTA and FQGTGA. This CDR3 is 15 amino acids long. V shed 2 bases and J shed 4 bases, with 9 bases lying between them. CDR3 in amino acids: CASSLATGYNSPLHF. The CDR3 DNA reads TGTGCCAGCAGCTTAGCCACGGGGTATAATTCACCCCTCCACTTT.

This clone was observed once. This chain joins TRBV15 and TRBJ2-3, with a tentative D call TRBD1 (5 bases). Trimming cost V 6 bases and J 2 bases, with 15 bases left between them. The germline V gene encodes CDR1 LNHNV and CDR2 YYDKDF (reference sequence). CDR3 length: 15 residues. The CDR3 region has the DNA TGTGCCACCAGGGAGATTGACAGCTCCACAGATACGCAGTATTTT. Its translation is CATREIDSSTDTQYF.

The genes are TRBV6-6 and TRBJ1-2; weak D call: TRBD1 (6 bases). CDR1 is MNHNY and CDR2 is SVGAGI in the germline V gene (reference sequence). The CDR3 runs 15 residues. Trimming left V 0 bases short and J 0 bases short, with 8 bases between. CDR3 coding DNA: TGTGCCAGCAGTTACTCGGACAGCACTAACTATGGCTACACCTTC. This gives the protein CASSYSDSTNYGYTF.

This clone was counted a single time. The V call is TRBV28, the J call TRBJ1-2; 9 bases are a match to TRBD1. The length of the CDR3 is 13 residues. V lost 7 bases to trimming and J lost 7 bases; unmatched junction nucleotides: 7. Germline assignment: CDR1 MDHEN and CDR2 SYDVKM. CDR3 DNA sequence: TGTGCCAGCAACTTGGGGGGACAGGGTGGCTACACCTTC. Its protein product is CASNLGGQGGYTF.

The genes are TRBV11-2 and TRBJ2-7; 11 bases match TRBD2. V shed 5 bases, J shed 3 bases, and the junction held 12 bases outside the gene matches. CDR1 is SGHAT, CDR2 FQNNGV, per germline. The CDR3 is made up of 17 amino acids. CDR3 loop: CASSTGTSGPTFYEQYF. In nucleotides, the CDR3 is TGTGCCAGCAGCACCGGGACTAGCGGTCCCACGTTCTACGAGCAGTACTTC.

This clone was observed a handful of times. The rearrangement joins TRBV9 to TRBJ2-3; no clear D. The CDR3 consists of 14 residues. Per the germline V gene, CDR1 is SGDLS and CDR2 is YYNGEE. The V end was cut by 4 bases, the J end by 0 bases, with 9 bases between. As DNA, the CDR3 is TGTGCCAGCAGCCCCCTAACTAGCACAGATACGCAGTATTTT. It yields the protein CASSPLTSTDTQYF.

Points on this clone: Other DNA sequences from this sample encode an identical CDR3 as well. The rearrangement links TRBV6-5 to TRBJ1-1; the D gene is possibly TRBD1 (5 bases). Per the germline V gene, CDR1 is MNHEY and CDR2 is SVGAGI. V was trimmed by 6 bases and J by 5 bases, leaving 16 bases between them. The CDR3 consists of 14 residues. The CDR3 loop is CASSYRQGWTEAFF. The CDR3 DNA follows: TGTGCCAGCAGCTACCGGCAGGGTTGGACTGAAGCTTTCTTT.

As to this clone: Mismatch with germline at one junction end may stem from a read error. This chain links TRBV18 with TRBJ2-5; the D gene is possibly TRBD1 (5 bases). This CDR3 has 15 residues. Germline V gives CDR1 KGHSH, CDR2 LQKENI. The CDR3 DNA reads TGTGCCACCTCACCAGGGTCGGCGGCGGAAGAGACCCAGTACTTC. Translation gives CATSPGSAAEETQYF.

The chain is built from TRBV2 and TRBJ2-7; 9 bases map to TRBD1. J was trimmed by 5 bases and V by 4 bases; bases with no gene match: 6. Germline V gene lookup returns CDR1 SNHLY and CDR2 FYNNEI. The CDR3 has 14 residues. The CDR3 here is CASSGGTGTHEQYF. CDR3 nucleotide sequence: TGTGCCAGCAGTGGGGGGACAGGGACCCACGAGCAGTACTTC. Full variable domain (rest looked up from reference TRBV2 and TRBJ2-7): EPEVTQTPSHQVTQMGQEVILRCVPISNHLYFYWYRQILGQKVEFLVSFYNNEISEKSEIFDDQFSVERPDGSNFTLKIRSTKLEDSAMYFCASSGGTGTHEQYFGPGTRLTVT.

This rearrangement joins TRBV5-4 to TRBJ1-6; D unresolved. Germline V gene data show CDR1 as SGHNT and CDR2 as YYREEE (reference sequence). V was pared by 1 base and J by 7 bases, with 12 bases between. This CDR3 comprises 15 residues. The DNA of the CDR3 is TGTGCCAGCAGCTTGTACAGCGGGCTCAATTCACCCCTCCACTTT. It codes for CASSLYSGLNSPLHF. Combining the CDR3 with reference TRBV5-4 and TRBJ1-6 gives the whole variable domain ETGVTQSPTHLIKTRGQQVTLRCSSQSGHNTVSWYQQALGQGPQFIFQYYREEENGRGNFPPRFSGLQFPNYSSELNVNALELDDSALYLCASSLYSGLNSPLHFGNGTRLTVT.

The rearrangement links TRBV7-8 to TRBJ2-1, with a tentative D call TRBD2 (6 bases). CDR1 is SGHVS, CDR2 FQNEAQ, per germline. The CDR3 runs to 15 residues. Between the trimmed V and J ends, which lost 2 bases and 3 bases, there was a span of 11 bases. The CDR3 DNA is TGTGCCAGCAGCTTACGGCGGGGCGGCTACAATGAGCAGTTCTTC. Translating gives CASSLRRGGYNEQFF.

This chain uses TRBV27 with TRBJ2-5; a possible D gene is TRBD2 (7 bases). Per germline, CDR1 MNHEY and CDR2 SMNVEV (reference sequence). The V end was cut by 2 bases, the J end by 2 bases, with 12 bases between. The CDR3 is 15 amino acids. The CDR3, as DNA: TGTGCCAGCAGTTTAATGGCGGGGGCACAAGAGACCCAGTACTTC. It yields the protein CASSLMAGAQETQYF.

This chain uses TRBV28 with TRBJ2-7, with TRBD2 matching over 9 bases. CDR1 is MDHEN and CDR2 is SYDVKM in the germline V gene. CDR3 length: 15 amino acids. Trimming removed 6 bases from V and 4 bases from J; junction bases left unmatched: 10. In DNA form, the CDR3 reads TGTGCCAGCAGCGGTATTGGACTAGCGCAGTACGAGCAGTACTTC. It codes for CASSGIGLAQYEQYF.

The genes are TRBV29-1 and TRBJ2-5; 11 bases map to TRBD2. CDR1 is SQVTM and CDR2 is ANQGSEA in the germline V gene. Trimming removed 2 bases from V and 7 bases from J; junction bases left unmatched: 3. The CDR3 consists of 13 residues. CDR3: CSVETSGSGTQYF. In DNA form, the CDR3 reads TGCAGCGTTGAAACTAGCGGGAGTGGGACCCAGTACTTC.

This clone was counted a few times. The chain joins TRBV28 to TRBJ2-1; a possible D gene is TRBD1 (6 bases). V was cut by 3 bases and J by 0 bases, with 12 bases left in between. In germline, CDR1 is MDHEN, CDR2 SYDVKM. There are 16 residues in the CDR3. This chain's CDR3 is CASSLDQGSSYNEQFF. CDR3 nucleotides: TGTGCCAGCAGTTTGGATCAGGGGTCCTCCTACAATGAGCAGTTCTTC. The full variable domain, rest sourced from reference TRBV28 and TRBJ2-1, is DVKVTQSSRYLVKRTGEKVFLECVQDMDHENMFWYRQDPGLGLRLIYFSYDVKMKEKGDIPEGYSVSREKKERFSLILESASTNQTSMYLCASSLDQGSSYNEQFFGPGTRLTVL.

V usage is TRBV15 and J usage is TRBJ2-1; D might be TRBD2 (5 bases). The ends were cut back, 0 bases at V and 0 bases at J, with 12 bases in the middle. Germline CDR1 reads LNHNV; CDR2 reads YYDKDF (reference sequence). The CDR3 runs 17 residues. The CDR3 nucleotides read TGTGCCACCAGCAGAGATCGCGGGTCCAGCTCCTACAATGAGCAGTTCTTC. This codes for CATSRDRGSSSYNEQFF. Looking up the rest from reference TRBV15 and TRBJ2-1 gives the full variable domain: DAMVIQNPRYQVTQFGKPVTLSCSQTLNHNVMYWYQQKSSQAPKLLFHYYDKDFNNEADTPDNFQSRRPNTSFCFLDIRSPGLGDTAMYLCATSRDRGSSSYNEQFFGPGTRLTVL.

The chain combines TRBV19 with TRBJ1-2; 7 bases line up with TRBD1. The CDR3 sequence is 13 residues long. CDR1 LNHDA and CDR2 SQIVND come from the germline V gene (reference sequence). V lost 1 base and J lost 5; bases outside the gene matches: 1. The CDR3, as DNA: TGTGCCAGTAGTATAGGGACAGGATATGGCTACACCTTC. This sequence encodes CASSIGTGYGYTF.

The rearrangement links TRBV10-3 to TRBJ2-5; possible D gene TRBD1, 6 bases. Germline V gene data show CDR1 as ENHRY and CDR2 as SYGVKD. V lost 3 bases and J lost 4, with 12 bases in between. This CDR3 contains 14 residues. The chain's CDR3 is CAISDRTTGETQYF. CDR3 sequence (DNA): TGTGCCATCAGTGACCGAACGACAGGAGAGACCCAGTACTTC.

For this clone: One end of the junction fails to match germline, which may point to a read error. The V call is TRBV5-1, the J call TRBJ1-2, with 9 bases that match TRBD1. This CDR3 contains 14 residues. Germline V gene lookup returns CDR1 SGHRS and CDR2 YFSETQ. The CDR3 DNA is TGCGCCAGCAGTTTGGGGACAGGGTTCTATGGCTACACCTTC. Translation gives CASSLGTGFYGYTF.

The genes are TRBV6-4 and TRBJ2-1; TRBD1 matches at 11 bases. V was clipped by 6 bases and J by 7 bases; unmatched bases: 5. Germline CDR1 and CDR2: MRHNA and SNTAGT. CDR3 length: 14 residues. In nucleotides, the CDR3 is TGTGCCAGCAGCTCCGGGACAGGGGGGAATGAGCAGTTCTTC. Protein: CASSSGTGGNEQFF.

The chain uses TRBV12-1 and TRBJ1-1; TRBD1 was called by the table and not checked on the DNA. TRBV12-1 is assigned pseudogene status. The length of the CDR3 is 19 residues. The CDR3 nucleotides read TGTGCCAGCAGCTTTGCGTCCACAGGCCCTCAGGGATTGAACACTGAAGCTTTCTTT. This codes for CASSFASTGPQGLNTEAFF.

The CDR3 reads CASSEQGANTDTQYF. The CDR3 bases are TGTGCCAGCAGTGAACAGGGGGCAAACACAGATACGCAGTATTTT. V and J are TRBV2 and TRBJ2-3, with TRBD1 matching over 8 bases. J lost 2 bases, V lost 2 bases, and 3 bases had no gene match. The CDR3 contains 15 residues. The V gene's germline CDR1 is SNHLY and CDR2 FYNNEI. The variable domain in full, with the rest retrieved from reference TRBV2 and TRBJ2-3, is EPEVTQTPSHQVTQMGQEVILRCVPISNHLYFYWYRQILGQKVEFLVSFYNNEISEKSEIFDDQFSVERPDGSNFTLKIRSTKLEDSAMYFCASSEQGANTDTQYFGPGTRLTVL.

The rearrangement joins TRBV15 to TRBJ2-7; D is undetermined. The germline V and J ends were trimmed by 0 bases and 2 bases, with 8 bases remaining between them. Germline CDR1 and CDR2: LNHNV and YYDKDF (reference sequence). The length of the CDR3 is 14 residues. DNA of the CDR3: TGTGCCACCAGCAGAGATCGAAACACCTACGAGCAGTACTTC. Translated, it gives CATSRDRNTYEQYF.

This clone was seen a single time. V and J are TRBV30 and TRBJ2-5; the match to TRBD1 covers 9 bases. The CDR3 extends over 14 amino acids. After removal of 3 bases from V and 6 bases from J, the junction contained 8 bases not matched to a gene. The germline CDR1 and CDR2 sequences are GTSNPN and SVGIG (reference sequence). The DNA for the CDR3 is TGTGCCTGGAGGGGACAGGGTATTCGAAAGACCCAGTACTTC. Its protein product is CAWRGQGIRKTQYF.

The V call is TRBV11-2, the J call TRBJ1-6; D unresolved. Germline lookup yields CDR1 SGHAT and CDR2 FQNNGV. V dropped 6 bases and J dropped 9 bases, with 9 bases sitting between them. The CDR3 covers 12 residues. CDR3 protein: CASSYAGSPLHF. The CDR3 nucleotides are TGTGCCAGCAGTTACGCGGGTTCACCCCTCCACTTT. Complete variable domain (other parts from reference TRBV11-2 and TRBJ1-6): EAGVAQSPRYKIIEKRQSVAFWCNPISGHATLYWYQQILGQGPKLLIQFQNNGVVDDSQLPKDRFSAERLKGVDSTLKIQPAKLEDSAVYLCASSYAGSPLHFGNGTRLTVT.

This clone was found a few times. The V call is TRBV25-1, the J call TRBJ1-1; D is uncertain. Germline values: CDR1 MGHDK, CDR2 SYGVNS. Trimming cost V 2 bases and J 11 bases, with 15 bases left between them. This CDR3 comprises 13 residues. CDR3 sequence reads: CASSEGVALNAFF. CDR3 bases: TGTGCCAGCAGTGAAGGAGTGGCTTTGAACGCTTTCTTT.